The rows below give T cell receptor beta chains drawn from one sample of a study of tumor-infiltrating lymphocytes in primary liver carcinoma. TCRdb re-called the multiplex PCR reads through MiXCR, storing one row per CDR3 protein. This sample has hundreds of thousands of distinct CDR3 sequences, with less than 75% found just once. Source material: peripheral blood. All receptors come from a man aged 40-55 years with primary liver carcinoma and hepatitis B virus infection. Each CDR3 is given with its conserved first and last residue. D genes are given only for firm matches. Where a row states a size, it is once, few, many or the class of an expanded clone; other rows omit it.

d_gene | v_gene | abundance | CDR3aa
- | TRBV5-1 | - | CASSDTGTPTYEQYF
- | TRBV5-4 | - | CASSLAYGEQYF
TRBD2 | TRBV6-6 | many | CASSRSGGSYYEQYF
- | TRBV4-1 | - | CASSGAGTPNEQFF
- | TRBV5-1 | many | CASSLPSSGANVLTF
TRBD2 | TRBV12-3/TRBV12-4 | - | CAGTLTSGNTGEPFF
- | TRBV5-8 | few | CATRGRTNTGELFF
- | TRBV11-2 | many | CASSLARTTPTGELFF
- | TRBV12-3/TRBV12-4 | few | CASSPETGNTGELFF
- | TRBV11-2 | - | CASSLGGNALYF
- | TRBV6-2/TRBV6-3 | many | CASSRPGGGLGDTQYF
TRBD2 | TRBV11-2 | - | CASSLLGLAGGYEQYF
- | TRBV29-1 | - | CSVETSQGVSGNTIYF
- | TRBV11-1 | - | CASSPTDLDKNIQYF
TRBD1 | TRBV11-3 | - | CASSLEEGAKKQFF
TRBD2 | TRBV11-3 | many | CASSFGLAGGPEDTQYF
- | TRBV12-3/TRBV12-4 | once | CVSSLVAGYTEAFF
- | TRBV11-2 | - | CASSQGKQETQYF
- | TRBV6-6 | few | CASTAARELFF
TRBD1 | TRBV6-2/TRBV6-3 | - | CASICPRQGKEAQYF
- | TRBV30 | few | CAWDLYGDTQYF
TRBD2 | TRBV4-3 | many | CASSQDSAGVGYNEQFF
- | TRBV21-1 | - | CASSGRGASLNTEAFF
- | TRBV7-9 | - | CASSDSSSENNEQFF
TRBD2 | TRBV29-1 | many | CSVAGLLGGDEQFF
TRBD1 | TRBV4-3 | - | CASNQVGQGLYEQHF
- | TRBV20-1 | - | CSASPYVSGNGQFF
- | TRBV5-1 | - | CASTNMGGDGSIQYF
- | TRBV29-1 | many | CSVEPVILGEQFF
TRBD1 | TRBV6-2/TRBV6-3 | many | CASSSDRALGPQHF
TRBD2 | TRBV29-1 | many | CSGSSGRGYNEQFF
TRBD2 | TRBV5-1 | - | CASQLSSGSGEQFF
- | TRBV2 | - | CATGDGNTIYF
TRBD2 | TRBV28 | - | CASSFRTSGRIREQYF
- | TRBV6-5 | - | CASSYLGTWFAGELFF
- | TRBV30 | - | CAWSLLDITVQYF
- | TRBV13 | - | CASSLEGHVDNERFF
- | TRBV12-3/TRBV12-4 | - | CASRPDTGNYGYTF
- | TRBV11-2 | - | CASTFSGQSSYNDQFF
- | TRBV7-9 | - | CASSLVGSGSEQYF
- | TRBV5-1 | - | CASSSSGHTNQPQHF
- | TRBV28 | many | CASFRQGGSPLHF
TRBD2 | TRBV29-1 | once | CSFAGLTHERTDTQYF
- | TRBV7-8 | - | CASIGRDSPREQYF
- | TRBV6-2/TRBV6-3 | - | CASISSGLSGNTTYF
- | TRBV11-2 | - | CASSLRKGSDTQYF
TRBD1 | TRBV13 | - | CASTSRDRGLRKGEQYF
TRBD1 | TRBV5-6 | once | CASSLTRTGKAGANVLTF
TRBD1 | TRBV7-9 | - | CASSLRQGAHNEQFF